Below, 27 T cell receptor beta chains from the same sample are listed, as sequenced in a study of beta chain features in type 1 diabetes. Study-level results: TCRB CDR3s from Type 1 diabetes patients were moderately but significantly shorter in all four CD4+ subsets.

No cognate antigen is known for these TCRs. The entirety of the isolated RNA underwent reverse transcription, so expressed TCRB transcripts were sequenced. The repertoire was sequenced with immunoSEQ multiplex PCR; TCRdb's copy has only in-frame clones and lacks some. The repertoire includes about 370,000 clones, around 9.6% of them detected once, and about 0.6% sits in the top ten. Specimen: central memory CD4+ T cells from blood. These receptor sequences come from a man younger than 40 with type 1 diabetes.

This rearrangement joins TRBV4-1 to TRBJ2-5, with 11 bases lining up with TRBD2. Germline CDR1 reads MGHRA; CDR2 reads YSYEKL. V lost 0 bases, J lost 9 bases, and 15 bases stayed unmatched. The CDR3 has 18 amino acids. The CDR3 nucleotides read TGCGCCAGCAGCCAAGATCCGCCGGGACTAGCGGTCCGGGGGGCCCAGTACTTC. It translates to CASSQDPPGLAVRGAQYF.

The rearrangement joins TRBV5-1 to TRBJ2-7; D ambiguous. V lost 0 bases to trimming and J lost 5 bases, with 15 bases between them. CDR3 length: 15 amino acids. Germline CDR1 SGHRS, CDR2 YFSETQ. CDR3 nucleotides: TGCGCCAGCAGCTTGGGGGTAGGGATGATGGACGAGCAGTACTTC. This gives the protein CASSLGVGMMDEQYF.

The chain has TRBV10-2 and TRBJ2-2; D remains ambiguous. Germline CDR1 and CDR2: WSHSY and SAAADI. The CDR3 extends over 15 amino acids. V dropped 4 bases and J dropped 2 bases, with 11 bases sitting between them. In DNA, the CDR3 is TGCGCCAGCAGTGCCGTGGGAACAAACACCGGGGAGCTGTTTTTT. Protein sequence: CASSAVGTNTGELFF.

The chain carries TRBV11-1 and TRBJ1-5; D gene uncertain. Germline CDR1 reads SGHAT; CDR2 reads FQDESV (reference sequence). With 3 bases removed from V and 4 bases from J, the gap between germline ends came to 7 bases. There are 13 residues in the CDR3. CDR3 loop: CASSFNINQPQHF. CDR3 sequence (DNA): TGTGCCAGCAGCTTTAACATAAATCAGCCCCAGCATTTT. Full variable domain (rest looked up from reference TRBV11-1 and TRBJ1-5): EAEVAQSPRYKITEKSQAVAFWCDPISGHATLYWYRQILGQGPELLVQFQDESVVDDSQLPKDRFSAERLKGVDSTLKIQPAELGDSAMYLCASSFNINQPQHFGDGTRLSIL.

CDR3 loop: CASSFGSASYEQYF. In DNA form, the CDR3 reads TGTGCCAGCAGCTTTGGTTCAGCTTCCTACGAGCAGTACTTC. This chain uses TRBV7-6 with TRBJ2-7; D is ambiguous. The CDR3 is 14 residues long. Germline V gene sequence: CDR1 SGHVS, CDR2 FNYEAQ. V was cut by 3 bases and J by 1 base, with 10 bases left in between.

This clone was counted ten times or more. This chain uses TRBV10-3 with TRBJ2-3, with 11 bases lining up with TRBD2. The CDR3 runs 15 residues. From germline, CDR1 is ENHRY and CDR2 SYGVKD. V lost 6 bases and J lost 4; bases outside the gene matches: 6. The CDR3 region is CAISRGLAEADTQYF. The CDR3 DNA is TGTGCCATCAGCCGGGGACTAGCGGAGGCAGATACGCAGTATTTT.

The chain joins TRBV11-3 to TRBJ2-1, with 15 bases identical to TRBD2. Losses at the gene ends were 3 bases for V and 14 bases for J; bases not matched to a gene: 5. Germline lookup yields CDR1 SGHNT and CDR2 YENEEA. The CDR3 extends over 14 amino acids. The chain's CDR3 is CASSLGLAGGQEFF. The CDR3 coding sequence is TGTGCCAGCAGCTTGGGACTAGCGGGAGGCCAGGAGTTCTTC.

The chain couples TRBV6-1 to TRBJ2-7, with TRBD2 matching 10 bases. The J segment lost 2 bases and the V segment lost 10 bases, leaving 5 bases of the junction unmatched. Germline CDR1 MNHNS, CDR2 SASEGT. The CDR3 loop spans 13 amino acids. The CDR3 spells CATGLAVTYEQYF. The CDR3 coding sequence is TGTGCCACCGGACTAGCGGTTACCTACGAGCAGTACTTC.

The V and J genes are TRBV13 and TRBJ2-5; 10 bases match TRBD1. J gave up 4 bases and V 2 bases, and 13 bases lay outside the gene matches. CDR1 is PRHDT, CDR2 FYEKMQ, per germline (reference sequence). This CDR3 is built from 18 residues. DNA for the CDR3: TGTGCCAGCAGCTTATATGGGACAGGGGAAGGTAAAAGAGAGACCCAGTACTTC. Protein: CASSLYGTGEGKRETQYF.

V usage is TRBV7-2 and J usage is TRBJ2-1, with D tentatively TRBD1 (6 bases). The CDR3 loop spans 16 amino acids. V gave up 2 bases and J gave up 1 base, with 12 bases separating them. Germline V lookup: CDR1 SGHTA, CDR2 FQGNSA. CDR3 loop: CASSLFGGNSYNEQFF. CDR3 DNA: TGTGCCAGCAGCTTATTTGGGGGCAATTCCTACAATGAGCAGTTCTTC.

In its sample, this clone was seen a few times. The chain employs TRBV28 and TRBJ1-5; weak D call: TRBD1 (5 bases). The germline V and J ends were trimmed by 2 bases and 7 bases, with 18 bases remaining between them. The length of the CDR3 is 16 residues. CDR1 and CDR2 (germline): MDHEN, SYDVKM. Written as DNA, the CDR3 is TGTGCCAGCAGTTTACCCGGGGCAGGGAGTCGACAGCCCCAGCATTTT. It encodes CASSLPGAGSRQPQHF. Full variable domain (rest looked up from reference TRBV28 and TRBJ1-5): DVKVTQSSRYLVKRTGEKVFLECVQDMDHENMFWYRQDPGLGLRLIYFSYDVKMKEKGDIPEGYSVSREKKERFSLILESASTNQTSMYLCASSLPGAGSRQPQHFGDGTRLSIL.

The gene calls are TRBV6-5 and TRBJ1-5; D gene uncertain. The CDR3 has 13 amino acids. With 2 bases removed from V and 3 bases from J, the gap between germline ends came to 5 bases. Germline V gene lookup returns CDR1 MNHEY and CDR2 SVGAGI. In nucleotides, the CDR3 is TGTGCCAGCAGTTACGCCTTCAATCAGCCCCAGCATTTT. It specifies CASSYAFNQPQHF.

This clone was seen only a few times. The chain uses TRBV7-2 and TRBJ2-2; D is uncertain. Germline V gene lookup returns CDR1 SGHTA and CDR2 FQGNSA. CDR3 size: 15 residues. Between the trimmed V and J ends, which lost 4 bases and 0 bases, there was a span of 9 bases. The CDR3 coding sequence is TGTGCCAGCAGCTCGATGGGTACGAACACCGGGGAGCTGTTTTTT. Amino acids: CASSSMGTNTGELFF.

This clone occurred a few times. The CDR3 loop is CSASAGSNSYEQYF. The CDR3 DNA follows: TGCAGCGCCTCGGCGGGGAGCAACTCCTACGAGCAGTACTTC. The chain carries TRBV29-1 and TRBJ2-7; maybe TRBD2 (6 bases). Germline CDR1 SQVTM, CDR2 ANQGSEA. The V and J ends lost 7 bases and 0 bases respectively, with 16 bases between them. The CDR3 runs to 14 residues.

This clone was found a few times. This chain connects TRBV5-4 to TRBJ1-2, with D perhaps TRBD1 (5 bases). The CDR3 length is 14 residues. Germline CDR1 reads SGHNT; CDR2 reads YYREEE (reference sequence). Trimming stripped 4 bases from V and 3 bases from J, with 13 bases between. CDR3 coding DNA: TGTGCCAGCAGCCCAGGGACGGGGTACTATGGCTACACCTTC. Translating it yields CASSPGTGYYGYTF.

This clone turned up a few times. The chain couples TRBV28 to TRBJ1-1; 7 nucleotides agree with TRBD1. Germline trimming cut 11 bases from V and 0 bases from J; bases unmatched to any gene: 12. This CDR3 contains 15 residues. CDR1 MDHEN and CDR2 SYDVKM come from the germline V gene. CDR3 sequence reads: CAAREAGGVNTEAFF. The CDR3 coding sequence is TGTGCCGCCAGGGAGGCAGGGGGTGTGAACACTGAAGCTTTCTTT.

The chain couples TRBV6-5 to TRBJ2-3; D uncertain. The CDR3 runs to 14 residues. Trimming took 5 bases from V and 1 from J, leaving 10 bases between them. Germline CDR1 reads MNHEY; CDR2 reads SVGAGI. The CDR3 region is CASSGRAGTDTQYF. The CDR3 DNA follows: TGTGCCAGCAGTGGAAGGGCGGGCACAGATACGCAGTATTTT.

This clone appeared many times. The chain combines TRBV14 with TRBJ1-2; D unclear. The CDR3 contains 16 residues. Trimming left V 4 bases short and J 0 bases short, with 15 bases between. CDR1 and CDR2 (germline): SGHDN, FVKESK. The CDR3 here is CASSRDGRNPNYGYTF. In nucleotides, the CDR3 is TGTGCCAGCAGCCGAGACGGACGGAATCCTAACTATGGCTACACCTTC.

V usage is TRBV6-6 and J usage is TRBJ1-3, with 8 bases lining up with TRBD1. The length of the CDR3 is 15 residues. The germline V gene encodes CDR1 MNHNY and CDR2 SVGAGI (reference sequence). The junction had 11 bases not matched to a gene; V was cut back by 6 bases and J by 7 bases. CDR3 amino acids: CASRYPTGVENTIYF. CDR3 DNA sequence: TGTGCCAGCAGATATCCGACAGGGGTGGAGAACACCATATATTTT.

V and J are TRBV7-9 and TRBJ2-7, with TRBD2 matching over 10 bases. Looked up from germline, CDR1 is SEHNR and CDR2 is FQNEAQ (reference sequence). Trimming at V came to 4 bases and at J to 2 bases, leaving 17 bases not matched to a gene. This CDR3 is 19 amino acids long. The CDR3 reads CASSSPNSRTGTSAYEQYF. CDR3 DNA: TGTGCCAGCAGCTCACCGAACAGCCGAACTGGGACTAGCGCCTACGAGCAGTACTTC. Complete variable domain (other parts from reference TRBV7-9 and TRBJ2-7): DTGVSQNPRHKITKRGQNVTFRCDPISEHNRLYWYRQTLGQGPEFLTYFQNEAQLEKSRLLSDRFSAERPKGSFSTLEIQRTEQGDSAMYLCASSSPNSRTGTSAYEQYFGPGTRLTVT.

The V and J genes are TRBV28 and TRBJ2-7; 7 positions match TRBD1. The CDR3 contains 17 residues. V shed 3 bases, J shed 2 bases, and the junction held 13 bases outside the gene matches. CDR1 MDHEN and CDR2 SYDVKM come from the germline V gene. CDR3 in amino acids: CASSFFEQTGYPYEQYF. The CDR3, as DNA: TGTGCCAGCAGTTTTTTCGAACAGACAGGGTACCCCTACGAGCAGTACTTC.

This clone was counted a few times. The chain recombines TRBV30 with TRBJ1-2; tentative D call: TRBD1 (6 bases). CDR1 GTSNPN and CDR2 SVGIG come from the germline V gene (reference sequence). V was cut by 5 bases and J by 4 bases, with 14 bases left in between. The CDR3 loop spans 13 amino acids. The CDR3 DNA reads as TGTGCCTGGGCCCAGACAGGCAGCTATGGCTACACCTTC. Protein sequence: CAWAQTGSYGYTF.

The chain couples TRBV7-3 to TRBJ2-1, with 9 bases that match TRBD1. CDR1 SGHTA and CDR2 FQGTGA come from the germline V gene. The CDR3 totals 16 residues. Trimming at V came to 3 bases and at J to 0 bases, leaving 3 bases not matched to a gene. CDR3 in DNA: TGTGCCAGCAGCTTGGGGACAGGGAGCTCCTACAATGAGCAGTTCTTC. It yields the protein CASSLGTGSSYNEQFF.

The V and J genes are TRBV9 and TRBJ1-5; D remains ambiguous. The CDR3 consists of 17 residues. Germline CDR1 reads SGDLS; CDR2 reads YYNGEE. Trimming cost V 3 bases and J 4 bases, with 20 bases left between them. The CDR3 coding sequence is TGTGCCAGCAGCGCCGGACTCTTTACAAGGTCTAATCAGCCCCAGCATTTT. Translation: CASSAGLFTRSNQPQHF.

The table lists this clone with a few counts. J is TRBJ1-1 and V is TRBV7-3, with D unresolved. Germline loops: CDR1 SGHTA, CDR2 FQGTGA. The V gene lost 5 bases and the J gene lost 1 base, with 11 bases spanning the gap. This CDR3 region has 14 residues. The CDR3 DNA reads TGTGCCAGCAGCCGATGGACGGAGAACACTGAAGCTTTCTTT. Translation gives CASSRWTENTEAFF.

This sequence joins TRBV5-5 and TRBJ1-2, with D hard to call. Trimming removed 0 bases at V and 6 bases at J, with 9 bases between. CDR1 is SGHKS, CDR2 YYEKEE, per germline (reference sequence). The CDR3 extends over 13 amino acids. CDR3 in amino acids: CASSLGFKDGYTF. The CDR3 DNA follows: TGTGCCAGCAGCTTGGGTTTTAAGGATGGCTACACCTTC.

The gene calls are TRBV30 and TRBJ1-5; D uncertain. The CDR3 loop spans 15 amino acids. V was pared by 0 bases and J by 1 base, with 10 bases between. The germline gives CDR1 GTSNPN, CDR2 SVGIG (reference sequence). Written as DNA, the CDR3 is TGTGCCTGGAGTGTAAGTGGAGGCAGCAATCAGCCCCAGCATTTT. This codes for CAWSVSGGSNQPQHF.